These T cell receptor beta chains were read from a single sample in a study of cytomegalovirus exposure and HLA in healthy donors. The protocol was immunoSEQ multiplex PCR, while the TCRdb copy is restricted to in-frame clones and leaves out a portion. The table shows some 200,000 clones, with approximately 88% occurring only once. Sequenced input: PBMCs. The receptors derive from a boy younger than 10 in good health and CMV-seronegative. The CDR3 runs from the conserved cysteine through the conserved F or W. Each record gives: J gene, clone size, D gene, V gene, CDR3 DNA, CDR3 protein. D genes are given only for firm matches. The size field is filled for only some rows; it gives once, few, many or a size class.

j_call: TRBJ1-5
clone_size: few
d_call: TRBD1
v_call: TRBV6-1
cdr3_nt: TGTGCCAGCACGGTGGACAGGGGCGGCAATCAGCCCCAGCATTTT
cdr3_aa: CASTVDRGGNQPQHF

j_call: TRBJ1-2
clone_size: -
d_call: -
v_call: TRBV19
cdr3_nt: TGTGCCAGTAGCCCGGACAGATACTATGGCTACACCTTC
cdr3_aa: CASSPDRYYGYTF

j_call: TRBJ2-2
clone_size: -
d_call: -
v_call: TRBV5-6
cdr3_nt: TGTGCCAGCAGCCCCGGGACATTTGAAACCGGGGAGCTGTTTTTT
cdr3_aa: CASSPGTFETGELFF

j_call: TRBJ2-5
clone_size: -
d_call: -
v_call: TRBV5-6
cdr3_nt: TGTGCCAGCAGCTTGGCGAGCGGTATCCAAGAGACCCAGTACTTC
cdr3_aa: CASSLASGIQETQYF

j_call: TRBJ2-3
clone_size: -
d_call: -
v_call: TRBV6-1
cdr3_nt: TGTGCCAGCAGGGAGGGAAGCACAGATACGCAGTATTTT
cdr3_aa: CASREGSTDTQYF

j_call: TRBJ2-7
clone_size: -
d_call: -
v_call: TRBV6-6
cdr3_nt: TGTGCCAGCACCTACCGGGACACAAGCTCCTACGAGCAGTACTTC
cdr3_aa: CASTYRDTSSYEQYF

j_call: TRBJ1-1
clone_size: few
d_call: -
v_call: TRBV9
cdr3_nt: TGTGCCAGCAGCTCGCGAGAGAACACTGAAGCTTTCTTT
cdr3_aa: CASSSRENTEAFF

j_call: TRBJ1-4
clone_size: -
d_call: -
v_call: TRBV15
cdr3_nt: TGTGCCACAGGGCGGGCAACTAATGAAAAACTGTTTTTT
cdr3_aa: CATGRATNEKLFF

j_call: TRBJ2-1
clone_size: -
d_call: -
v_call: TRBV7-9
cdr3_nt: TGTGCCAGCAGCTTAGGGGGGGGCTATGACAATGAGCAGTTCTTC
cdr3_aa: CASSLGGGYDNEQFF

j_call: TRBJ1-4
clone_size: -
d_call: -
v_call: TRBV6-6
cdr3_nt: TGTGCCAGCAGTTACGGGGCAGCCCTTAATGAAAAACTGTTTTTT
cdr3_aa: CASSYGAALNEKLFF

j_call: TRBJ1-1
clone_size: -
d_call: -
v_call: TRBV9
cdr3_nt: TGTGCCAGCAGCGTAGGACAAATGAACACTGAAGCTTTCTTT
cdr3_aa: CASSVGQMNTEAFF

j_call: TRBJ1-3
clone_size: -
d_call: -
v_call: TRBV19
cdr3_nt: TGTGCCAGTAGTGACCACCTCCAAGGAGCAGGAAACACCATATATTTT
cdr3_aa: CASSDHLQGAGNTIYF

j_call: TRBJ2-3
clone_size: -
d_call: -
v_call: TRBV5-8
cdr3_nt: TGTGCCAGCAGCTTACGGCTAGGCTTCGATACGCAGTATTTT
cdr3_aa: CASSLRLGFDTQYF

j_call: TRBJ2-5
clone_size: -
d_call: TRBD1
v_call: TRBV6-5
cdr3_nt: TGTGCCAGCAGTCCCCCGGGACAGTTAGAGACCCAGTACTTC
cdr3_aa: CASSPPGQLETQYF

j_call: TRBJ2-7
clone_size: few
d_call: TRBD1
v_call: TRBV5-1
cdr3_nt: TGCGCCAGCAGACTACAGGGGGCCACCTACGAGCAGTACTTC
cdr3_aa: CASRLQGATYEQYF

j_call: TRBJ1-2
clone_size: -
d_call: -
v_call: TRBV6-5
cdr3_nt: TGTGCCAGCAGTTACTCTGGGGGCCGTAGCTACACCTTC
cdr3_aa: CASSYSGGRSYTF

j_call: TRBJ1-1
clone_size: -
d_call: -
v_call: TRBV29-1
cdr3_nt: TGCAGCGCCCCGGACACTGAAGCTTTCTTT
cdr3_aa: CSAPDTEAFF

j_call: TRBJ1-6
clone_size: -
d_call: -
v_call: TRBV9
cdr3_nt: TGTGCCAGCAGCTCATCGGACTTTGCCAATTCACCCCTCCACTTT
cdr3_aa: CASSSSDFANSPLHF

j_call: TRBJ1-2
clone_size: once
d_call: -
v_call: TRBV19
cdr3_nt: TGTGCCAGTACCCTAGATCGGGGGGTTAACTATGGCTACACCTTC
cdr3_aa: CASTLDRGVNYGYTF

j_call: TRBJ1-2
clone_size: -
d_call: -
v_call: TRBV7-9
cdr3_nt: TGTGCCTGGGGGGGCTATGGCTACACCTTC
cdr3_aa: CAWGGYGYTF

j_call: TRBJ2-2
clone_size: -
d_call: -
v_call: TRBV5-1
cdr3_nt: TGCGCCAGCAGCTTGCGCCAGTTTACCGGGGAGCTGTTTTTT
cdr3_aa: CASSLRQFTGELFF

j_call: TRBJ2-7
clone_size: -
d_call: TRBD1
v_call: TRBV5-4
cdr3_nt: TGTGCCAGCAGTTGGTACGGGACAGGGACCCACGAGCAGTACTTC
cdr3_aa: CASSWYGTGTHEQYF

j_call: TRBJ2-5
clone_size: -
d_call: TRBD1
v_call: TRBV9
cdr3_nt: TGTGCCAGCAGCGTAGCAGGGGGCCAAGAGACCCAGTACTTC
cdr3_aa: CASSVAGGQETQYF

j_call: TRBJ1-6
clone_size: -
d_call: TRBD1
v_call: TRBV6-6
cdr3_nt: TGTGCCAGCAGTTACAATAGTCCGACAGGGGGTTCACCCCTCCACTTT
cdr3_aa: CASSYNSPTGGSPLHF

j_call: TRBJ2-7
clone_size: -
d_call: -
v_call: TRBV7-6
cdr3_nt: TGTGCCAGCAGCGCTTCTACGTACGAGCAGTACTTC
cdr3_aa: CASSASTYEQYF

j_call: TRBJ2-3
clone_size: -
d_call: TRBD1
v_call: TRBV9
cdr3_nt: TGTGCCAGCAGCTCCGACAGGGGCGCAGATACGCAGTATTTT
cdr3_aa: CASSSDRGADTQYF

j_call: TRBJ1-3
clone_size: -
d_call: -
v_call: TRBV7-6
cdr3_nt: TGTGCCAGCAGCTTAGGCCCGGGACTCTGGGACACCATATATTTT
cdr3_aa: CASSLGPGLWDTIYF

j_call: TRBJ1-1
clone_size: -
d_call: TRBD1
v_call: TRBV11-2
cdr3_nt: TGTGCCAGCAGCCCCACAGGGGAGACTGAAGCTTTCTTT
cdr3_aa: CASSPTGETEAFF

j_call: TRBJ2-7
clone_size: -
d_call: -
v_call: TRBV4-1
cdr3_nt: TGCGCCAGCAGCCAAGGGCCAATAAGCGGGCTAGCTTTCTACGAGCAGTACTTC
cdr3_aa: CASSQGPISGLAFYEQYF

j_call: TRBJ2-3
clone_size: -
d_call: -
v_call: TRBV29-1
cdr3_nt: TGCAGCGTTCTACCCCACGGAATACAGATAACGCAGTATTTT
cdr3_aa: CSVLPHGIQITQYF

j_call: TRBJ2-7
clone_size: -
d_call: -
v_call: TRBV6-1
cdr3_nt: TGTGCCAGCGTGCAGGGCCGCGAGCAGTACTTC
cdr3_aa: CASVQGREQYF

j_call: TRBJ2-1
clone_size: -
d_call: TRBD2
v_call: TRBV14
cdr3_nt: TGTGCCAGCAGCCAAGGGGGGGGTGAGCAGTTCTTC
cdr3_aa: CASSQGGGEQFF

j_call: TRBJ2-5
clone_size: -
d_call: TRBD1
v_call: TRBV30
cdr3_nt: TGTGCCTGGAGTGTAGGACAGGGAGGAGGAGAGACCCAGTACTTC
cdr3_aa: CAWSVGQGGGETQYF

j_call: TRBJ1-1
clone_size: -
d_call: TRBD1
v_call: TRBV6-5
cdr3_nt: TGTGCCAGCAGTCGGGACAGGGCGGGAGCTTTCTTT
cdr3_aa: CASSRDRAGAFF

j_call: TRBJ2-7
clone_size: -
d_call: -
v_call: TRBV7-8
cdr3_nt: TGTGCCAGCAACCCAGGAGGGCGCGTTAGGTACGAGCAGTACTTC
cdr3_aa: CASNPGGRVRYEQYF

j_call: TRBJ1-1
clone_size: -
d_call: -
v_call: TRBV7-9
cdr3_nt: TGTGCCAGCAGCTTAGTCGGTGACAGAAGGACTGAAGCTTTCTTT
cdr3_aa: CASSLVGDRRTEAFF

j_call: TRBJ2-7
clone_size: -
d_call: -
v_call: TRBV10-3
cdr3_nt: TGTGCCATCAGTGTTTCATCCGCGATCTACGAGCAGTACTTC
cdr3_aa: CAISVSSAIYEQYF

j_call: TRBJ2-1
clone_size: -
d_call: -
v_call: TRBV30
cdr3_nt: TGTGCCTGGAGTGGTACTACGGGATACAATGAGCAGTTCTTC
cdr3_aa: CAWSGTTGYNEQFF

j_call: TRBJ1-3
clone_size: few
d_call: -
v_call: TRBV10-3
cdr3_nt: TGTGCCATCAGGCCGGACATCTCTGGAAACACCATATATTTT
cdr3_aa: CAIRPDISGNTIYF

j_call: TRBJ1-3
clone_size: once
d_call: -
v_call: TRBV29-1
cdr3_nt: TGCAGCGCTCCCGGACAAGGGAAGGGGGATGTGTATGCCATATATTTT
cdr3_aa: CSAPGQGKGDVYAIYF

j_call: TRBJ1-5
clone_size: -
d_call: -
v_call: TRBV6-1
cdr3_nt: TGTGCCAGCAGTCCCTTGAGTAGCAATCAGCCCCAGCATTTT
cdr3_aa: CASSPLSSNQPQHF

j_call: TRBJ2-5
clone_size: few
d_call: -
v_call: TRBV6-1
cdr3_nt: TGTGCCAGCAGCCCTAAAGGGGTAGAAGCGACCCAGTACTTC
cdr3_aa: CASSPKGVEATQYF

j_call: TRBJ2-3
clone_size: -
d_call: TRBD2
v_call: TRBV30
cdr3_nt: TGTGCCTGGATCCGGGAGGGCAGCACAGATACGCAGTATTTT
cdr3_aa: CAWIREGSTDTQYF

j_call: TRBJ2-6
clone_size: -
d_call: -
v_call: TRBV21-1
cdr3_nt: TGTGCCAGCAGCAAAGCGGGACAGGGCAGATGTGGGGCCAACGTCCTGACTTTC
cdr3_aa: CASSKAGQGRCGANVLTF

j_call: TRBJ1-6
clone_size: -
d_call: -
v_call: TRBV2
cdr3_nt: TGTGCCAGCAGTGAAGCCAGGGTGGGGAATTCACCCCTCCACTTT
cdr3_aa: CASSEARVGNSPLHF

j_call: TRBJ2-7
clone_size: once
d_call: TRBD1
v_call: TRBV6-5
cdr3_nt: TGTGCCAGCAGTCTGTGGGACAGCAGTACCTACGAGCAGTACTTC
cdr3_aa: CASSLWDSSTYEQYF

j_call: TRBJ2-6
clone_size: -
d_call: -
v_call: TRBV9
cdr3_nt: TGTGCCAGCAGCGAAACAGGGACCTCTGGGGCCAACGTCCTGACTTTC
cdr3_aa: CASSETGTSGANVLTF

j_call: TRBJ2-4
clone_size: -
d_call: -
v_call: TRBV19
cdr3_nt: TGTGCCAGTTTGGACAGATTAAACATTCAGTACTTC
cdr3_aa: CASLDRLNIQYF

j_call: TRBJ1-1
clone_size: -
d_call: TRBD1
v_call: TRBV18
cdr3_nt: TGTGCCAGCTCGCGGACAGGGGACACTGAAGCTTTCTTT
cdr3_aa: CASSRTGDTEAFF

j_call: TRBJ1-2
clone_size: -
d_call: -
v_call: TRBV30
cdr3_nt: TGTGCCTGGAGTGTAGGAGGGACGTATGGCTACACCTTC
cdr3_aa: CAWSVGGTYGYTF

j_call: TRBJ2-1
clone_size: -
d_call: TRBD2
v_call: TRBV7-2
cdr3_nt: TGTGCCAGCAGCTCTCCGGGACTAGCCTACAATGAGCAGTTCTTC
cdr3_aa: CASSSPGLAYNEQFF